This T cell receptor (beta chain) is from a study of blood T cells in healthy people across ages (dated by TCRdb to between 2015 and 2016). General notes on the study: In model experiments, template switching captured about one uniquely barcoded TCR beta cDNA molecule for every two T cells. Age-related changes in TCR beta repertoire diversity were measured in the study by deep sequencing normalized with unique cDNA molecular identifiers. The donors were divided into four age groups: young (average approximately 15 years), middle-aged (about 40), aged (approximately 62) and long-lived (82). To avoid experimental bias, donors of different ages were randomly spread across the sequencing lanes. The study analyzed two additional independent replicas of 1 million unique cDNA reads from the same blood draw for two donors, one aged 18 to 29 and one aged 80 or older.

The donors were under 40 Caucasian individuals from Russia, aged roughly 6 to 95 years, who were systemically healthy. Each donor gave about 10 milliliters of peripheral blood, drawn into EDTA-treated Vacutainer tubes. Ficoll-Paque density-gradient centrifugation was used to isolate PBMCs, with at least 7 million obtained per sample. Total RNA, at least 6 micrograms per sample, was extracted from PBMCs with Trizol reagent. The percentages of naive CD45RAhigh/CD27high T cells were determined by flow cytometry on a PBMC aliquot from every donor. Study-level results and caveats: The CMV infection status of donors was not known, potentially confounding age-related changes in expanded clonotypes. Estimates of total diversity based on one million sequenced T cells were considered lower bounds and underestimates. Compared with the aged group, more naive CD4+ T cells, fewer expanded clones and increased TCR diversity were shown by the long-lived group, suggesting age selection. A strong correlation was found between observed TCR beta diversity and the percentage of naive T cells measured by flow cytometry. Because profiling used bulk unsorted PBMCs, naive and antigen-experienced compartments could not be compared conclusively. As age increased, observed TCR beta diversity per million T cells dropped in a roughly linear way, and a significant reduction was already evident by age 40.

The V end loses 6 bases and the J end loses 11 bases, and a stretch of 13 bases separates them. The CDR3 spans 10 residues, from the cysteine through the phenylalanine. This entry keeps only the CDR3 DNA: 30 bases, framed from base 1. CDR1 DFQATT and CDR2 SNEGSKA were looked up in the germline V gene (reference sequence). This clonotype showed up just a few times. The antigen it binds to is not known. No per-base quality is available; no much larger clone lies one base away. The method behind the library was 5' RACE. The run used an Illumina HiSeq 2500. A second PCR of about 6 to 12 cycles was performed with a sample-barcoded 5' primer and a J-beta primer mix. A template-switch 5' adaptor carrying 12 random nucleotides introduced a unique molecular identifier onto each TCR beta cDNA molecule. Each sample yielded at least 2.5 million CDR3-containing paired-end reads. The Mint cDNA synthesis kit, primed by a TRBC-specific oligonucleotide, was used to synthesize first-strand cDNA from all RNA. Following uracil-DNA glycosylase treatment, a first 18-cycle PCR with universal primers M1SS and BC2_uni_R was performed on all cDNA. In the source study's methods: For normalization, 1 million high-quality reads, each with a distinct molecular identifier, were randomly selected from each sample. Instead of being binned into consensus sequences, reads with shared molecular identifiers were discarded. MiTCR, with a Q25 quality threshold and the strictest error-elimination algorithm, was used for CDR3 identification, clonotype clustering and error correction. A nonparametric unseen species model with Euler transformation was used to estimate lower-bound total TCR beta diversity. TCRdb took the public reads, trimmed them with fastp at Q25, ran MiXCR for clone calling and kept in-frame beta chains. Identical CDR3 protein sequences are pooled into one entry, listed with their most common genes and DNA. The V and J calls and clone size are TCRdb's, not the authors'. Here the sample has roughly 2 million distinct CDR3 sequences; about 49% occur a single time. The ten largest clonotypes hold over 2% of the sample.

The sequencing input was blood. This chain is built from TRBV20-1 and TRBJ2-5; the D gene may be TRBD1 or TRBD2, since each aligns over 5 bases. The TCR originated in a woman between 35 and 50 years old in good health. DNA sequence: TGCAGTGCAGGGACCACCTTACAGTACTTC. It specifies CSAGTTLQYF.